One sample yielded the 2 T cell receptor beta chains listed below, sequenced in a study of blood T cell repertoires in COVID-19. The assay was immunoSEQ multiplex PCR, and TCRdb's table has in-frame clones only and misses some. Here the sample spans tens of thousands of clones, around 90% being singletons. Sequencing was done on a sample of peripheral blood. Receptors were obtained from a woman in her seventies with acute or convalescent COVID-19.

This clone has just a few counts. V gene TRBV9 combines with J gene TRBJ2-1, with 8 bases fitting TRBD2. Losses at the gene ends were 4 bases for V and 1 base for J; bases not matched to a gene: 10. The germline CDR1 and CDR2 sequences are SGDLS and YYNGEE. The CDR3 spans 17 residues. Written as DNA, the CDR3 is TGTGCCAGCAGCCCGGGCGGGGGGTTTGGGTCCTACAATGAGCAGTTCTTC. Protein: CASSPGGGFGSYNEQFF. Filled out from reference TRBV9 and TRBJ2-1, the complete variable domain reads DSGVTQTPKHLITATGQRVTLRCSPRSGDLSVYWYQQSLDQGLQFLIQYYNGEERAKGNILERFSAQQFPDLHSELNLSSLELGDSALYFCASSPGGGFGSYNEQFFGPGTRLTVL.

This chain joins TRBV11-2 and TRBJ2-2; 13 bases match TRBD2. Germline V CDR1 and CDR2: SGHAT, FQNNGV. CDR3 length: 17 amino acids. V lost 5 bases, J lost 4 bases, and 7 bases stayed unmatched. CDR3 in DNA: TGTGCCAGCAGCACCCCGGGACTAGCGGGACTCACCGGGGAGCTGTTTTTT. Its translation: CASSTPGLAGLTGELFF.